One T cell receptor beta chain is described in this entry. Its antigen is unidentified. This specimen belongs to a study of T cells after posttransplantation cyclophosphamide. This related bone marrow graft donor gave peripheral blood on the day of marrow donation. The repertoire was sequenced with immunoSEQ multiplex PCR; TCRdb's copy has only in-frame clones and lacks some. The specimen gives 20,000 to 25,000 clones without singletons; the ten biggest hold 6% to 7%. Findings and limits, study-wide: After PTCy, TRB diversity resembled that of CNI/methotrexate controls. TRB overlap between skin or GI tissue T cells and blood was limited.

Input material: PBMCs. The source is a woman aged 55-70 years in good health, CMV-negative, and a related stem cell transplant donor.

The chain's CDR3 is CASSLDGTYEQYF. DNA for the CDR3: TGTGCCAGCAGCTTGGACGGGACCTACGAGCAGTACTTC. This sequence joins TRBV5-4 and TRBJ2-7; D may be TRBD2 (5 bases). CDR1 is SGHNT and CDR2 is YYREEE in the germline V gene (reference sequence). CDR3 size: 13 residues. V was clipped by 0 bases and J by 2 bases, with 6 bases between them.